The next 14 T cell receptor beta chains were all read from a single sample in a study of blood T cell repertoires in COVID-19. Here immunoSEQ multiplex PCR was the method, and the copy in TCRdb shows in-frame clones only, minus some. The table records a few hundred thousand clones, around 81% of them present only once. Material: peripheral blood. These receptors came from a person between 65 and 80 years old with COVID-19, enrolled during active disease.

The chain uses TRBV10-3 and TRBJ1-1; D unresolved. V was clipped by 4 bases and J by 1 base, with 7 bases between them. In germline, CDR1 is ENHRY, CDR2 SYGVKD. The CDR3 has 13 residues. The CDR3, as DNA: TGTGCCATCAGTGGCGACAAGAACACTGAAGCTTTCTTT. Protein: CAISGDKNTEAFF.

The genes are TRBV30 and TRBJ2-7; D remains ambiguous. This CDR3 has 12 amino acids. The germline CDR1 and CDR2 sequences are GTSNPN and SVGIG (reference sequence). V lost 0 bases to trimming and J lost 8 bases, with 11 bases between them. The CDR3 coding sequence is TGTGCCTGGAGTGTGATCTCCGCGCAGCAGTACTTC. Protein sequence: CAWSVISAQQYF. Using reference TRBV30 and TRBJ2-7 for the parts outside the CDR3, the full variable domain is SQTIHQWPATLVQPVGSPLSLECTVEGTSNPNLYWYRQAAGRGLQLLFYSVGIGQISSEVPQNLSASRPQDRQFILSSKKLLLSDSGFYLCAWSVISAQQYFGPGTRLTVT.

The V gene is TRBV19, the J gene TRBJ2-2; possibly TRBD2 for D (6 bases). Trimming stripped 6 bases from V and 3 bases from J, with 23 bases between. CDR1 is LNHDA and CDR2 is SQIVND in the germline V gene (reference sequence). The CDR3 extends over 18 amino acids. CDR3 in amino acids: CASRRTTKTLEHTGELFF. The DNA of the CDR3 is TGTGCCAGTAGGCGGACTACGAAGACCCTCGAGCACACCGGGGAGCTGTTTTTT.

This chain links TRBV5-4 with TRBJ2-5; D might be TRBD1 (5 bases). The V end was cut by 5 bases, the J end by 4 bases, with 15 bases between. Germline loops: CDR1 SGHNT, CDR2 YYREEE (reference sequence). The length of the CDR3 is 14 residues. In nucleotides, the CDR3 is TGTGCCAGCAGGATGGACCCAAGGGGAGAGACCCAGTACTTC. The encoded protein is CASRMDPRGETQYF.

The chain is built from TRBV29-1 and TRBJ1-3; D not resolved. The CDR3 length is 12 residues. CDR1 is SQVTM and CDR2 is ANQGSEA in the germline V gene. Trimming shortened V by 4 bases and J by 0 bases, and 4 bases separated the two germline ends. The CDR3 DNA follows: TGCAGCGTTGGAGTCTCTGGAAACACCATATATTTT. It translates to CSVGVSGNTIYF.

The J gene is TRBJ2-7, the V gene TRBV7-2; TRBD2 is a possible D gene (5 bases). The CDR3 is 11 residues long. V lost 5 bases, J lost 7 bases, and 9 bases lay in between. The germline gives CDR1 SGHTA, CDR2 FQGNSA. This CDR3 is CASSPPGEQYF. In DNA, the CDR3 is TGTGCCAGCAGCCCTCCGGGGGAGCAGTACTTC.

Comments on this clone: In the same sample, other DNA sequences code for this CDR3. The chain couples TRBV5-1 to TRBJ2-7, with 8 bases fitting TRBD2. J lost 7 bases, V lost 0 bases, and 9 bases had no gene match. Germline assignment: CDR1 SGHRS and CDR2 YFSETQ. The CDR3 has 15 amino acids. DNA of the CDR3: TGCGCCAGCAGCTTGGGTCGGGGGGGCCTGGAGGAGCAGTACTTC. Its protein product is CASSLGRGGLEEQYF.

This chain connects TRBV7-8 to TRBJ2-3, with 7 bases that match TRBD1. V was pared by 5 bases and J by 2 bases, with 10 bases of the junction left unmatched. The CDR3 has 16 residues. The germline V gene encodes CDR1 SGHVS and CDR2 FQNEAQ. The CDR3 sequence: CASSPGTVGVTDTQYF. Written as DNA, the CDR3 is TGTGCCAGCAGCCCCGGGACAGTCGGCGTCACAGATACGCAGTATTTT.

This sequence joins TRBV15 and TRBJ1-3; 8 bases fit TRBD1. From germline, CDR1 is LNHNV and CDR2 YYDKDF (reference sequence). V was pared by 5 bases and J by 0 bases, with 6 bases of the junction left unmatched. This CDR3 is built from 16 residues. The CDR3 reads CATSVRRGPSGNTIYF. For the CDR3, the DNA is TGTGCCACCAGCGTCCGCAGGGGGCCCTCTGGAAACACCATATATTTT.

The chain has TRBV28 and TRBJ2-7; 8 nucleotides line up with TRBD1. With V trimmed by 7 bases and J by 6 bases, 11 bases remained unmatched. The CDR3 sequence is 14 residues long. Germline CDR1 is MDHEN and CDR2 is SYDVKM. CDR3 protein: CASNLGQGLFEQYF. In DNA, the CDR3 is TGTGCCAGCAACTTAGGACAGGGTTTGTTCGAGCAGTACTTC.

The CDR3 DNA reads TGTGCCATCAGTGGCGGTAGCGGGAGTAGGTCAGATACGCAGTATTTT. As protein: CAISGGSGSRSDTQYF. This chain links TRBV10-3 with TRBJ2-3, with TRBD2 identical over 9 bases. The germline V gene encodes CDR1 ENHRY and CDR2 SYGVKD. The V segment lost 4 bases and the J segment 4 bases; nucleotides outside the gene matches: 9. The CDR3 has 16 residues.

This sequence joins TRBV7-2 and TRBJ1-1; 8 bases align to TRBD1. The CDR3 sequence is 14 residues long. The junction had 5 bases not matched to a gene; V was cut back by 5 bases and J by 3 bases. CDR1 and CDR2 (germline): SGHTA, FQGNSA. CDR3 residues: CASSPGTGYTEAFF. The CDR3 nucleotides read TGTGCCAGCAGCCCTGGGACAGGTTACACTGAAGCTTTCTTT. The full variable domain, completed using reference TRBV7-2 and TRBJ1-1, is GAGVSQSPSNKVTEKGKDVELRCDPISGHTALYWYRQSLGQGLEFLIYFQGNSAPDKSGLPSDRFSAERTGGSVSTLTIQRTQQEDSAVYLCASSPGTGYTEAFFGQGTRLTVV.

The chain carries TRBV25-1 and TRBJ2-5, with D perhaps TRBD2 (6 bases). The CDR3 has 16 residues. The V and J ends lost 4 bases and 1 base respectively, with 16 bases between them. CDR1 is MGHDK, CDR2 SYGVNS, per germline. The DNA for the CDR3 is TGTGCCAGCAGTGGGGGAGCGGGCTTGACCCAAGAGACCCAGTACTTC. Its protein is CASSGGAGLTQETQYF.

In its sample, this clone was seen once. This sequence joins TRBV5-1 and TRBJ1-2; 9 nucleotides match TRBD1. Germline CDR1 and CDR2: SGHRS and YFSETQ. This CDR3 region has 14 residues. With V trimmed by 4 bases and J by 3 bases, 4 bases remained unmatched. The CDR3 coding sequence is TGCGCCAGCAGCGACAGGGGGGGATACTATGGCTACACCTTC. It specifies CASSDRGGYYGYTF.